This T cell receptor beta chain was found in a study of shared clonotypes between healthy human individuals. Study results and limitations: A generally larger estimated richness was seen in naive subsets than in memory subsets.

This CDR3 comprises 13 residues. Looked up from germline, CDR1 is MNHNS and CDR2 is SASEGT. Trimming cost V 3 bases and J 7 bases, with 13 bases left between them. This clone came up once. Its matching antigen is unknown. Caucasian adults living in Nashville, Tennessee, provided all samples. Splitting of CD4+ cells produced CD45RA+ naive and CD45RA-negative memory subsets. Repertoires were generated with immunoSEQ multiplex PCR, while TCRdb's copy carries only in-frame clones and drops some. The table records 2 million to 2.5 million clones, approximately 90% of them present only once. The chain has TRBV6-1 and TRBJ2-7; either TRBD1 or TRBD2 may supply D (5 bases each). This receptor was identified in a man aged 18 to 29 in good health. Some clones in this sample may be carry-over from other donors' samples. Specimen: naive CD4+ T cells from PBMCs. Subset here: CD45RA+ positively selected. DNA of the CDR3: TGTGCCAGCAGTGACCTGGGACGGCGGGAGCAGTACTTC. It specifies CASSDLGRREQYF.